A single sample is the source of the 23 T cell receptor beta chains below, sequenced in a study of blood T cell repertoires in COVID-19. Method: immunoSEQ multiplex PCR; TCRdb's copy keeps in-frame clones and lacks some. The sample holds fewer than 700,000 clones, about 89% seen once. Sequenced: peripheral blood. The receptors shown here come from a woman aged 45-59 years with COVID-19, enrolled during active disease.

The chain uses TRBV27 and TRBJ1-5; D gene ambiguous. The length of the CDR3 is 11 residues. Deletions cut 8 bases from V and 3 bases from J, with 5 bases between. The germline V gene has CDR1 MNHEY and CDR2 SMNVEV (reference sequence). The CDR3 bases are TGTGCCAGCGGGCCCAATCAGCCCCAGCATTTT. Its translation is CASGPNQPQHF.

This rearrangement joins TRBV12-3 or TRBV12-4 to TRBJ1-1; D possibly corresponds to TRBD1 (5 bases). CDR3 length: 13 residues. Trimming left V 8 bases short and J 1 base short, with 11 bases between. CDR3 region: CASLRQTNTEAFF. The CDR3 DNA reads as TGTGCCAGCTTAAGACAGACGAACACTGAAGCTTTCTTT.

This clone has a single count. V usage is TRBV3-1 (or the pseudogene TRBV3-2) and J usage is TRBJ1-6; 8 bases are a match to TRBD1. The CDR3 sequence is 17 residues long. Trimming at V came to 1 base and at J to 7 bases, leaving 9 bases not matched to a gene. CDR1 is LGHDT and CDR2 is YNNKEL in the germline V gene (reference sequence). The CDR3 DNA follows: TGTGCCAGCAGCCAAGGCGCGTCAGGGGGCCTCAATTCACCCCTCCACTTT. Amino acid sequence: CASSQGASGGLNSPLHF.

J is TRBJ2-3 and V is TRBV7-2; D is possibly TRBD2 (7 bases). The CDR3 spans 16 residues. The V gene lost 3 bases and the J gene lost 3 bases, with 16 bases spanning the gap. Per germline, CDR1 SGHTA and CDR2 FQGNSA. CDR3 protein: CASSFLRGGLTDTQYF. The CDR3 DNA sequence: TGTGCCAGCAGCTTCTTGAGGGGGGGCCTGACAGATACGCAGTATTTT. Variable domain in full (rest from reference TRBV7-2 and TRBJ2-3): GAGVSQSPSNKVTEKGKDVELRCDPISGHTALYWYRQSLGQGLEFLIYFQGNSAPDKSGLPSDRFSAERTGGSVSTLTIQRTQQEDSAVYLCASSFLRGGLTDTQYFGPGTRLTVL.

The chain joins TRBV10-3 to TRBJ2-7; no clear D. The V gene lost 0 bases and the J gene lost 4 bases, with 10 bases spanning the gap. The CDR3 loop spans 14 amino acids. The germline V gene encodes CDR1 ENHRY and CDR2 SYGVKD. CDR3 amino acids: CAISESTSWYEQYF. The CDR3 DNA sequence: TGTGCCATCAGTGAGTCAACATCCTGGTACGAGCAGTACTTC.

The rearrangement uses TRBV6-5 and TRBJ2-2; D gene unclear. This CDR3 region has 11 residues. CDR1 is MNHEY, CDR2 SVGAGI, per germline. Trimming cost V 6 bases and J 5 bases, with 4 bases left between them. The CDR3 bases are TGTGCCAGCAGCATTACCGGGGAGCTGTTTTTT. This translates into CASSITGELFF.

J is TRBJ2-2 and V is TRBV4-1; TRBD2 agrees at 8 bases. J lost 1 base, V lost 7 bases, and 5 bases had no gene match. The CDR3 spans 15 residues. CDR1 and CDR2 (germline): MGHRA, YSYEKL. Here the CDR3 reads CASTGLAGNTGELFF. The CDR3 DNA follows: TGCGCCAGCACTGGTCTAGCGGGGAACACCGGGGAGCTGTTTTTT.

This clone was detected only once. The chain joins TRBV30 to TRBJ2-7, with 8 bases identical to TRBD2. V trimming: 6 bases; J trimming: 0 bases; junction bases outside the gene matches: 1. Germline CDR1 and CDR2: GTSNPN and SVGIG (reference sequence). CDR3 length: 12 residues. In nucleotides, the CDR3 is TGTGCCTGTAGCGGGGCCTCCTACGAGCAGTACTTC. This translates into CACSGASYEQYF.

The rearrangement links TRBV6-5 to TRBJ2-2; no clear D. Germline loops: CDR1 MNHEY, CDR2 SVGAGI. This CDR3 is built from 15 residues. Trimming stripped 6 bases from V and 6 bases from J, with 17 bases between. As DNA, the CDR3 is TGTGCCAGCAGCCACAGTGGCAGACAAGCCGGGGAGCTGTTTTTT. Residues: CASSHSGRQAGELFF.

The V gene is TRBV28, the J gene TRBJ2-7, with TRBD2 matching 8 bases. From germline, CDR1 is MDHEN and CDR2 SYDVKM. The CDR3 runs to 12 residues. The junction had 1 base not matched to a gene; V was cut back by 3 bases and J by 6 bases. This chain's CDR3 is CASSFGGAEQYF. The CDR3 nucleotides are TGTGCCAGCAGTTTCGGGGGGGCCGAGCAGTACTTC. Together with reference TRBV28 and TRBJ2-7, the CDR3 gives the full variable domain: DVKVTQSSRYLVKRTGEKVFLECVQDMDHENMFWYRQDPGLGLRLIYFSYDVKMKEKGDIPEGYSVSREKKERFSLILESASTNQTSMYLCASSFGGAEQYFGPGTRLTVT.

CDR3 coding DNA: TGTGCCTGGAGTGTACGACTGATAAATTCACCCCTCCACTTT. Amino acid sequence: CAWSVRLINSPLHF. The chain recombines TRBV30 with TRBJ1-6, with D uncertain. Germline CDR1 is GTSNPN and CDR2 is SVGIG (reference sequence). The CDR3 contains 14 residues. V shed 0 bases and J shed 7 bases, with 10 bases lying between them.

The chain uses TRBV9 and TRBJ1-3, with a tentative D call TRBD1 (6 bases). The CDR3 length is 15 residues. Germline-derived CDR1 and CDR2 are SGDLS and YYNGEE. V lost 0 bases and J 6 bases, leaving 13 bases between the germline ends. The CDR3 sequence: CASSVENRAINTIYF. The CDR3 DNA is TGTGCCAGCAGCGTAGAAAACAGGGCCATAAACACCATATATTTT.

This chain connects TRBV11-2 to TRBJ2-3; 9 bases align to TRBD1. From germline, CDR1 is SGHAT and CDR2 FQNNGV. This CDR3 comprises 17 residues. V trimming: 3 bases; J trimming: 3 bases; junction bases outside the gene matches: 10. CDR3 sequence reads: CASSFPGTGLSTDTQYF. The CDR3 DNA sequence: TGTGCCAGCAGCTTTCCCGGGACAGGGCTTAGTACAGATACGCAGTATTTT.

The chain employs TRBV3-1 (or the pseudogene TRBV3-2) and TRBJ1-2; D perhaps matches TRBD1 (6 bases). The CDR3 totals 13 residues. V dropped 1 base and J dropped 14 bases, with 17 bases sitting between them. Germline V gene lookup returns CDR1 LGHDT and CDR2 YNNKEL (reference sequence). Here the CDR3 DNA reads TGTGCCAGCAGCCAAGGGGGGGGCCCCGGATTAACCTTC. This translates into CASSQGGGPGLTF.

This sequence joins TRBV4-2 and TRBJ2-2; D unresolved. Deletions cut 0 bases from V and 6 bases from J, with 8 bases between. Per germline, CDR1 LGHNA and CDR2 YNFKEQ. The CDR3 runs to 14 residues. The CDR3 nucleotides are TGTGCCAGCAGCCAAGAAGCTACGGCCGGGGAGCTGTTTTTT. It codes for CASSQEATAGELFF.

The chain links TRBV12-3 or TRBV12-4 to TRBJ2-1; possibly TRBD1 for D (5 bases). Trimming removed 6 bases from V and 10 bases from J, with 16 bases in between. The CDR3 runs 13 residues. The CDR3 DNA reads TGTGCCAGCAGGCTGAACGGACATGGCGAGCAGTTCTTC. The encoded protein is CASRLNGHGEQFF.

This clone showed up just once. CDR3 residues: CASSGLIAGGYDNEQFF. The CDR3, as DNA: TGTGCCAGCAGTGGACTCATAGCGGGGGGCTACGACAATGAGCAGTTCTTC. The chain couples TRBV2 to TRBJ2-1, with 10 bases lining up with TRBD2. With V trimmed by 4 bases and J by 5 bases, 11 bases remained unmatched. Germline loops: CDR1 SNHLY, CDR2 FYNNEI. The CDR3 length is 17 residues.

The DNA for the CDR3 is TGTGCCAGCAGCTTGGGTACGGGTCGGTTAGGTCCTGAAGCTTTCTTT. This gives the protein CASSLGTGRLGPEAFF. The rearrangement links TRBV5-6 to TRBJ1-1, with D unclear. V was cut by 0 bases and J by 6 bases, with 18 bases left in between. CDR1 and CDR2 (germline): SGHDT, YYEEEE. The CDR3 contains 16 residues. Drawing the rest from reference TRBV5-6 and TRBJ1-1, the complete variable domain is DAGVTQSPTHLIKTRGQQVTLRCSPKSGHDTVSWYQQALGQGPQFIFQYYEEEERQRGNFPDRFSGHQFPNYSSELNVNALLLGDSALYLCASSLGTGRLGPEAFFGQGTRLTVV.

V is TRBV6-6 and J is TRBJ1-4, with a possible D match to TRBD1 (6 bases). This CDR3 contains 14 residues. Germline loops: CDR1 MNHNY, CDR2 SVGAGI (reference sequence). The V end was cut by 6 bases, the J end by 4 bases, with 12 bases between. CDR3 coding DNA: TGTGCCAGCAGCTACGGACAGAATAATGAAAAACTGTTTTTT. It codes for CASSYGQNNEKLFF.

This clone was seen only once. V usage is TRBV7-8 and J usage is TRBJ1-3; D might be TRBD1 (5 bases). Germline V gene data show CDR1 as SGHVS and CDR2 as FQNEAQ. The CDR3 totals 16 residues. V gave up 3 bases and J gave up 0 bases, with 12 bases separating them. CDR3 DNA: TGTGCCAGCAGCTTGGGGCGCCCGAGCTCTGGAAACACCATATATTTT. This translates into CASSLGRPSSGNTIYF.

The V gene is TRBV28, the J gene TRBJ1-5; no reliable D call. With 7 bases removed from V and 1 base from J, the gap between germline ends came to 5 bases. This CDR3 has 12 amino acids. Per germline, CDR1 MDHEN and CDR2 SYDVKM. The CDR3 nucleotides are TGTGCCAGCAAAACAAGCAATCAGCCCCAGCATTTT. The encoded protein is CASKTSNQPQHF. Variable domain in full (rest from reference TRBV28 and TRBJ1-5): DVKVTQSSRYLVKRTGEKVFLECVQDMDHENMFWYRQDPGLGLRLIYFSYDVKMKEKGDIPEGYSVSREKKERFSLILESASTNQTSMYLCASKTSNQPQHFGDGTRLSIL.

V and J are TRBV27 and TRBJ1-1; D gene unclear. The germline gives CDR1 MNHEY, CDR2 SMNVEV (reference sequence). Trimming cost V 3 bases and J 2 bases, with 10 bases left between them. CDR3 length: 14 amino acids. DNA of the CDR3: TGTGCCAGCAGTTTCCACGGAGGAAACACTGAAGCTTTCTTT. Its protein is CASSFHGGNTEAFF.

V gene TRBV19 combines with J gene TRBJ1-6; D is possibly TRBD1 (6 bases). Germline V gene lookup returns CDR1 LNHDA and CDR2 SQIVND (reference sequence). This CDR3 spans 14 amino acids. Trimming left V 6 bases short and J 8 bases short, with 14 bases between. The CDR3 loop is CASSDIGGDSPLHF. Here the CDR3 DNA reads TGTGCCAGTAGCGACATAGGGGGGGATTCACCCCTCCACTTT.